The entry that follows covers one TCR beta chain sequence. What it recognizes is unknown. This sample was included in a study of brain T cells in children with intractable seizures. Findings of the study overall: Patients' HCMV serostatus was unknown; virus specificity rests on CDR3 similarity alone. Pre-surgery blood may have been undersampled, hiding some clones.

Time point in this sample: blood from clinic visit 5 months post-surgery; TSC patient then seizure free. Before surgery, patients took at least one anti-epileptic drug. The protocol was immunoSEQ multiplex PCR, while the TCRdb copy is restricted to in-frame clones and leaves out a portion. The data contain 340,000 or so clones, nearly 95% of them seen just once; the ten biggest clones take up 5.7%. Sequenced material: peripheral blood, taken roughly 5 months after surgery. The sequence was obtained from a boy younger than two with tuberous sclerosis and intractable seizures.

The DNA of the CDR3 is TGTGCCAGCAGCCCTGACGTAGGCACTGAAGCTTTCTTT. It is translated as CASSPDVGTEAFF. This chain connects TRBV11-3 to TRBJ1-1; no clear D. The CDR3 sequence is 13 residues long. Trimming removed 5 bases from V and 4 bases from J, with 11 bases in between. Germline V CDR1 and CDR2: SGHNT, YENEEA.